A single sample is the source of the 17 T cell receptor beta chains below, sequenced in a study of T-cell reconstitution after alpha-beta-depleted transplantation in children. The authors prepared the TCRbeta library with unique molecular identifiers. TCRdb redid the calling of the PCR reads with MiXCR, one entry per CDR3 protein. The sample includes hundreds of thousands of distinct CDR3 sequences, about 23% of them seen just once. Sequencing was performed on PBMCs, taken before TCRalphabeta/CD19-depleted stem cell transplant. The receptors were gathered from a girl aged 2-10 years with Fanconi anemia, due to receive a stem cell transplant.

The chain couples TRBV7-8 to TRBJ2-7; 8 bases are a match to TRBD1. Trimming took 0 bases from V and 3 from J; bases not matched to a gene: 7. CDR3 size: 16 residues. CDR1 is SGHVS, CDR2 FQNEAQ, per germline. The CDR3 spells CASSLAWTGLIYEQYF. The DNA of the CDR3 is TGTGCCAGCAGCTTAGCATGGACAGGGCTAATCTACGAGCAGTACTTC. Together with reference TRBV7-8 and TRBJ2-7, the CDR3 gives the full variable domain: GAGVSQSPRYKVAKRGQDVALRCDPISGHVSLFWYQQALGQGPEFLTYFQNEAQLDKSGLPSDRFFAERPEGSVSTLKIQRTQQEDSAVYLCASSLAWTGLIYEQYFGPGTRLTVT.

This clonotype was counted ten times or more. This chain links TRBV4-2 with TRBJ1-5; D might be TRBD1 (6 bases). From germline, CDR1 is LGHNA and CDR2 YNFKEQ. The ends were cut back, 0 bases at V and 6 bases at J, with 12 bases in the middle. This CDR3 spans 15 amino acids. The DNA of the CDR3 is TGTGCCAGCAGCCAAGATCACGCAGGGGTTCAGCCCCAGCATTTT. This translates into CASSQDHAGVQPQHF.

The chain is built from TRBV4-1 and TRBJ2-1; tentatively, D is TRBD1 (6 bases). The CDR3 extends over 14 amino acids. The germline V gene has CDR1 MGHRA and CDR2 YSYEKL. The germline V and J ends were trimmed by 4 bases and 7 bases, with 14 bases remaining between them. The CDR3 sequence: CASSRPTGPNEQFF. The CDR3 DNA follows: TGCGCCAGCAGCCGCCCGACAGGCCCGAATGAGCAGTTCTTC.

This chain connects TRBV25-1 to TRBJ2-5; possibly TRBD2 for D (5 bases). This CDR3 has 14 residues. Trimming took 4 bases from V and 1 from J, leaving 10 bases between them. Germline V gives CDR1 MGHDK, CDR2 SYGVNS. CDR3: CASSGYGIQETQYF. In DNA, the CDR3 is TGTGCCAGCAGTGGCTACGGGATCCAAGAGACCCAGTACTTC.

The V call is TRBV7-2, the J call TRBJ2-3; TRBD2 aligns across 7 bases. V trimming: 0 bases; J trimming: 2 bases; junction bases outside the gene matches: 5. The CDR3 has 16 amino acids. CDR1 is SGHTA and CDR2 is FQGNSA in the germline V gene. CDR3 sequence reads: CASSLAGGHITDTQYF. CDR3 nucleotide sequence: TGTGCCAGCAGCTTAGCGGGAGGGCATATCACAGATACGCAGTATTTT.

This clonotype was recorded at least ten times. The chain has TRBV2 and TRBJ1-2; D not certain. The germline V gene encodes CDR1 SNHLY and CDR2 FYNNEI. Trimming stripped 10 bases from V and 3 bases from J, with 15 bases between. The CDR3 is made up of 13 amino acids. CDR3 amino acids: CATLRRVDYGYTF. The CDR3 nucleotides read TGTGCCACCTTGAGGAGGGTGGACTATGGCTACACCTTC.

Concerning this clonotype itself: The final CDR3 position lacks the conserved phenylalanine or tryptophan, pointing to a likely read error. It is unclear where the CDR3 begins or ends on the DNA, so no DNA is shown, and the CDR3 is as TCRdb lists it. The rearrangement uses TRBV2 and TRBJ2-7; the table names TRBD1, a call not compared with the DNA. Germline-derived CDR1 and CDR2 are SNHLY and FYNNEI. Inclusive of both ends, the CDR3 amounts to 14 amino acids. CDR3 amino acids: CASSSEALIGGLIL.

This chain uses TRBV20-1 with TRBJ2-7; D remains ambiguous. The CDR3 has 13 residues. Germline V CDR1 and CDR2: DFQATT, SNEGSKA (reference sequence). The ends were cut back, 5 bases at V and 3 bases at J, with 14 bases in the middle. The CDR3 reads CSALSSLDYEQYF. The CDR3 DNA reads TGCAGTGCTCTGTCTAGTTTAGACTACGAGCAGTACTTC.

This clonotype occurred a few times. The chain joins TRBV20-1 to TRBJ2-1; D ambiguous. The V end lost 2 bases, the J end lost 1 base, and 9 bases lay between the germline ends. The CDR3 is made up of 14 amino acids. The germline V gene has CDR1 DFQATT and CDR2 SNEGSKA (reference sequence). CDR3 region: CSARKGGSYNEQFF. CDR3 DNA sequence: TGCAGTGCTAGAAAGGGCGGATCCTACAATGAGCAGTTCTTC.

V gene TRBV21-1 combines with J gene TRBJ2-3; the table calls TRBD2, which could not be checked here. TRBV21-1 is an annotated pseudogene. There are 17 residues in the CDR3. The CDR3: CASSKEGLAGCTDTQYF. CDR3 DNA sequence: TGTGCCAGCAGCAAAGAAGGACTAGCGGGTTGCACAGATACGCAGTATTTT.

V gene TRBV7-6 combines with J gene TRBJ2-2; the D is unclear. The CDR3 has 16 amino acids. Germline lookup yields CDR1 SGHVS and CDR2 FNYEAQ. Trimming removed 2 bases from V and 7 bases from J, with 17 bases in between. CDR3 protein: CASSLSSRVGYGELFF. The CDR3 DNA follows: TGTGCCAGCAGCTTATCGTCCAGAGTGGGGTACGGGGAGCTGTTTTTT.

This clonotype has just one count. The chain's CDR3 is CASSEVSASGYDEQFF. The CDR3 DNA sequence: TGTGCCAGCAGTGAAGTATCGGCTAGTGGATATGATGAGCAGTTCTTC. This rearrangement joins TRBV6-1 to TRBJ2-1, with D unclear. The CDR3 is 16 residues long. V was cut by 1 base and J by 8 bases, with 18 bases left in between. CDR1 and CDR2 from the germline V gene are MNHNS and SASEGT.

CDR3 residues: CSAQDSGRGQPQHF. The CDR3 DNA is TGCAGTGCCCAGGACAGCGGCAGGGGCCAGCCCCAGCATTTT. The rearrangement uses TRBV20-1 and TRBJ1-5; D might be TRBD1 (6 bases). The CDR3 length is 14 residues. Germline V gene sequence: CDR1 DFQATT, CDR2 SNEGSKA (reference sequence). V was clipped by 6 bases and J by 7 bases, with 19 bases between them.

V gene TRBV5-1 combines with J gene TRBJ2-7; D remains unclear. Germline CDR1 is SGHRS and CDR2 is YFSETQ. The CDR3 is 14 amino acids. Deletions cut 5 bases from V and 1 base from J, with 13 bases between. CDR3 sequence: CASSPTAGSYEQYF. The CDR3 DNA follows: TGCGCCAGCAGTCCAACGGCTGGGTCCTACGAGCAGTACTTC.

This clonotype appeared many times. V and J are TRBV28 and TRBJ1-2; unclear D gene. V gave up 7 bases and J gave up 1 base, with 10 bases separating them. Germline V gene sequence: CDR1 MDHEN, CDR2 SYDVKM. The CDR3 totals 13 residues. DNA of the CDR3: TGTGCCAGCACCGTTAGTAATAACTATGGCTACACCTTC. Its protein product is CASTVSNNYGYTF.

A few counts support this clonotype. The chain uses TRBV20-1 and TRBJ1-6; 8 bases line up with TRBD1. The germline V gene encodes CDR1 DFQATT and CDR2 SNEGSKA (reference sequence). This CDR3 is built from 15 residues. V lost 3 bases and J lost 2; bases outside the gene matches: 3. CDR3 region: CSARLDRAYNSPLHF. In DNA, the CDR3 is TGCAGTGCTAGGCTGGACAGGGCCTATAATTCACCCCTCCACTTT.

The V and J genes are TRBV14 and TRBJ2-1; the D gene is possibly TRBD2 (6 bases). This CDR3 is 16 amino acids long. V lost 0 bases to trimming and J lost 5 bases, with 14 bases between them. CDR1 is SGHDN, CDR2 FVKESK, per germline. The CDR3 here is CASSQEYGGVDNEQFF. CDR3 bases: TGTGCCAGCAGCCAAGAGTACGGAGGGGTGGACAATGAGCAGTTCTTC.